This T cell receptor beta chain came from a study of T cells after yellow fever vaccination. Study-wide findings and caveats: Booster samples showed a return of most primary-vaccination clones (roughly 96% CD4, approximately 88% CD8).

Concerning this clonotype: What it binds is unknown.

TCRdb independently ran MiXCR on the 5' RACE reads; one entry per CDR3 protein. The data contain around 30,000 distinct CDR3 sequences, around 5% of them singletons. The sequence derives from a young man who received the YFV17D yellow fever vaccine. The material was CD8+ T cells sorted from PBMCs, obtained 10 days after the yellow fever booster vaccination.

DNA of the CDR3: TGTGCCAGCAGCTGGGGACTAGCGGGAGGGCCGACTCCCTACGAGCAGTACTTC. Translating gives CASSWGLAGGPTPYEQYF. V gene TRBV11-1 combines with J gene TRBJ2-7; TRBD2 aligns across 16 bases. The CDR3 covers 18 residues. CDR1 is SGHAT, CDR2 FQDESV, per germline (reference sequence). Trimming took 4 bases from V and 2 from J; bases not matched to a gene: 8.